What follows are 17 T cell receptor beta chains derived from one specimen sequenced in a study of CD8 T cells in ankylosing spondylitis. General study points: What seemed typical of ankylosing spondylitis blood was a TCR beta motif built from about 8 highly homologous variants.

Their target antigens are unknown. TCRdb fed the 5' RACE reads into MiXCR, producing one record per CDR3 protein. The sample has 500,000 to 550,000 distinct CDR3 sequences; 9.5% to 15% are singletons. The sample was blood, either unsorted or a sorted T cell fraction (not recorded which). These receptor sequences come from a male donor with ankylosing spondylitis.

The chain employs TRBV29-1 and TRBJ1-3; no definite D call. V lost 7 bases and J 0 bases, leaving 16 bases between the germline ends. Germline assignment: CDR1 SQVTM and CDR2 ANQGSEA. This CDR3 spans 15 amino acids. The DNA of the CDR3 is TGCAGCGCCGCCGAGACGCCGAGCTCTGGAAACACCATATATTTT. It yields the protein CSAAETPSSGNTIYF.

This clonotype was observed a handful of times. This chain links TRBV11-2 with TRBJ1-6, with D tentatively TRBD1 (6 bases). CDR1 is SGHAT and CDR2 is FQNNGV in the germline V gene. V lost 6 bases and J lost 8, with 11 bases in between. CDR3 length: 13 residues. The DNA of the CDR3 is TGTGCCAGCAGTCAACAGGGCTATTCACCCCTCCACTTT. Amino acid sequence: CASSQQGYSPLHF.

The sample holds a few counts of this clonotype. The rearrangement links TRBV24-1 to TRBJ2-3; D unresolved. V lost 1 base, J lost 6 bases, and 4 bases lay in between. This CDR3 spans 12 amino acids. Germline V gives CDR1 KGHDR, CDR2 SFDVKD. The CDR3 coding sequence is TGTGCCACCAGTGATTTTAGGGATACGCAGTATTTT. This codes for CATSDFRDTQYF.

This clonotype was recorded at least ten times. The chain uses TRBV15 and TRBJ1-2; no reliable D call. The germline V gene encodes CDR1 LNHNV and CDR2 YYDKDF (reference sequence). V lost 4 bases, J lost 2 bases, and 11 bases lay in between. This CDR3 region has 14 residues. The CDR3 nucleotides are TGTGCCACCAGCAACCGTGTGGGGAACTATGGCTACACCTTC. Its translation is CATSNRVGNYGYTF.

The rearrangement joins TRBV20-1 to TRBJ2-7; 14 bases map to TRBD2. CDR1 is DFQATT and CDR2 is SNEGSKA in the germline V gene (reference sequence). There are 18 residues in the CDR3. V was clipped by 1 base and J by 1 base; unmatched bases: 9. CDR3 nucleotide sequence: TGCAGTGCTAGAGTTGGGACTAGCGGGAGTTTTTGGTCCTACGAGCAGTACTTC. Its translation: CSARVGTSGSFWSYEQYF.

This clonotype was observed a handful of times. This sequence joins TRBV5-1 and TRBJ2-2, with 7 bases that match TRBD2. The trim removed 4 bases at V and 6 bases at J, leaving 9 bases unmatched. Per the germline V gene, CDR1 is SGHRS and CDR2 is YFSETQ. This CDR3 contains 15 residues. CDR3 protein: CASSASGGSPGELFF. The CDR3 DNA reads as TGCGCCAGCAGCGCCTCCGGCGGGAGTCCCGGGGAGCTGTTTTTT.

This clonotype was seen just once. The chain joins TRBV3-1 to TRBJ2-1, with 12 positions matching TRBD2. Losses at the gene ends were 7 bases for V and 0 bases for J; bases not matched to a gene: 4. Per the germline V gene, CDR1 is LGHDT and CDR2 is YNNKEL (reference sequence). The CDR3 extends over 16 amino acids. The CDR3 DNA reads TGTGCCAGCAACCTACTAGCGGGAGGCTCCTACAATGAGCAGTTCTTC. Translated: CASNLLAGGSYNEQFF.

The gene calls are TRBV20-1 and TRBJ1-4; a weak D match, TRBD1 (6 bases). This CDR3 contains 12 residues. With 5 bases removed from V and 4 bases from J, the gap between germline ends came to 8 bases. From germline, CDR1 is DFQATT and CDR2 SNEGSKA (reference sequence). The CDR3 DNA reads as TGCAGTGCTGGGGGCGGTAATGAAAAACTGTTTTTT. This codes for CSAGGGNEKLFF.

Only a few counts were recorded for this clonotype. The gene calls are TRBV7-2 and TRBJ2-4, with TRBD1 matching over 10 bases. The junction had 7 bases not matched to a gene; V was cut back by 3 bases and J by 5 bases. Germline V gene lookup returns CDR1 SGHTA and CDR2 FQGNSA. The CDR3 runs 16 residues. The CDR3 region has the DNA TGTGCCAGCAGCTTGGGGACGGGACAGGGGCAAAACATTCAGTACTTC. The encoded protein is CASSLGTGQGQNIQYF.

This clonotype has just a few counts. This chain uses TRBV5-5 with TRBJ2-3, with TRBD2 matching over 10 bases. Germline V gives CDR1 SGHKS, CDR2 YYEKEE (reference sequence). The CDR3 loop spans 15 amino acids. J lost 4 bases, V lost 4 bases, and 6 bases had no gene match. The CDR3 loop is CASSPPSGRPDTQYF. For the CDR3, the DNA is TGTGCCAGCAGCCCGCCTAGCGGGAGACCAGATACGCAGTATTTT. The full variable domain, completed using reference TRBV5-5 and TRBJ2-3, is DAGVTQSPTHLIKTRGQQVTLRCSPISGHKSVSWYQQVLGQGPQFIFQYYEKEERGRGNFPDRFSARQFPNYSSELNVNALLLGDSALYLCASSPPSGRPDTQYFGPGTRLTVL.

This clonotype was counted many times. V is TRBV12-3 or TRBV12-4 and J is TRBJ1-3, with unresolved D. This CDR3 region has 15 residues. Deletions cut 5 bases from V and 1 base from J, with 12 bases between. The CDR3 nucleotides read TGTGCCAGCAGTAAAACCGTGCCATCTGGAAACACCATATATTTT. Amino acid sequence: CASSKTVPSGNTIYF.

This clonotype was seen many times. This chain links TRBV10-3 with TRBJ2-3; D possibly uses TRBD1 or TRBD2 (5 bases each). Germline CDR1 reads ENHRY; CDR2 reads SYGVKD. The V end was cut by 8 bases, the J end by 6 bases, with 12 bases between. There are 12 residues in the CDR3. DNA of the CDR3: TGTGCCATCGGGGGATCCGGGGATACGCAGTATTTT. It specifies CAIGGSGDTQYF.

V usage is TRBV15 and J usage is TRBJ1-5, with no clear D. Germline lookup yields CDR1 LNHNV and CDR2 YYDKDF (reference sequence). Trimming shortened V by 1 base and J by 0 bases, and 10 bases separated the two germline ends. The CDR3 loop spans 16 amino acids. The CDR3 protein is CATSRAPTVSNQPQHF. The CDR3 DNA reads TGTGCCACCAGCAGAGCCCCAACAGTTAGCAATCAGCCCCAGCATTTT.

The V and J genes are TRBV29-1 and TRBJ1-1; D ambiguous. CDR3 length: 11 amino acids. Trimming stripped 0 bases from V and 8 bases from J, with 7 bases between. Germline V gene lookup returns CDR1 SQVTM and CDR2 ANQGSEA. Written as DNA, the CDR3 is TGCAGCGTTGAAGATCCTGTAGAAGCTTTCTTT. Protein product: CSVEDPVEAFF.

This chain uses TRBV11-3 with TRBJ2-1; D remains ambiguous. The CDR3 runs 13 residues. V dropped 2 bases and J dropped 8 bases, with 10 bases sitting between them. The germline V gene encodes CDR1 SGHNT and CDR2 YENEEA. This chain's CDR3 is CASSLHQLDEQFF. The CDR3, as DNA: TGTGCCAGCAGCTTACATCAACTGGATGAGCAGTTCTTC.

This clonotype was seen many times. CDR3 DNA: TGTGCCAGCAGCAAGATGGTGGGTGGCGAGACCCAGTACTTC. Translated: CASSKMVGGETQYF. V and J are TRBV7-2 and TRBJ2-5, with D uncertain. Trimming shortened V by 5 bases and J by 5 bases, and 15 bases separated the two germline ends. The CDR3 covers 14 residues. CDR1 is SGHTA, CDR2 FQGNSA, per germline.

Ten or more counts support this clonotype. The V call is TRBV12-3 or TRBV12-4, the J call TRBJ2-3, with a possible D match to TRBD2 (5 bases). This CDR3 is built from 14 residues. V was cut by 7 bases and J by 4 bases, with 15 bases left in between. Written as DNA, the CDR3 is TGTGCCAGCAACCCCGGACTGAGCTCAGATACGCAGTATTTT. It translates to CASNPGLSSDTQYF.